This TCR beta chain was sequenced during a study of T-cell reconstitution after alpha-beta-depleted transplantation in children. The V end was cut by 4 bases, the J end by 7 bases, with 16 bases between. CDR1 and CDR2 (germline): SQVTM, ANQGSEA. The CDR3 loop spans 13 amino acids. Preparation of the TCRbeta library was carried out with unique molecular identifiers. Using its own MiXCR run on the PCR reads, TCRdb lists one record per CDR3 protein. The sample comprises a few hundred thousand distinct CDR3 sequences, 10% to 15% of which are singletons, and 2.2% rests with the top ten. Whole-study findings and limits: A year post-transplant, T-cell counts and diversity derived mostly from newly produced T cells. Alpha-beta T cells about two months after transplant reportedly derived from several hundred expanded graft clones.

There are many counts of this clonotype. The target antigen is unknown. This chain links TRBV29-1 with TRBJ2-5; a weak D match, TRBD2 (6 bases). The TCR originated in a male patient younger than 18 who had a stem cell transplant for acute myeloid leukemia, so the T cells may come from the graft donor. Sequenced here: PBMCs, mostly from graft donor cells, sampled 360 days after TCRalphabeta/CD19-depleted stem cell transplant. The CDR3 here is CSVVETRSSTQYF. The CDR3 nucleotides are TGCAGCGTTGTAGAGACTAGGAGTTCGACCCAGTACTTC.